This TCR beta chain was identified in a study of blood T cell repertoires in COVID-19. Study information: The samples span acute and convalescent COVID-19 from the United States, Italy and Spain. In each case, the material was cDNA or gDNA derived from T cells, B-cell-depleted T cells, or PBMCs.

The CDR3 totals 18 residues. Germline assignment: CDR1 LGHNT and CDR2 FRNRAP. The V and J ends lost 6 bases and 2 bases, in that order; junction bases with no gene match: 13. In the original processing: Amplification with reference gene primers provided the estimates of nucleated cell counts. TCRdb keeps only in-frame clones here, not all; method: immunoSEQ multiplex PCR. The DNA gave D and trimming, while V, J and clone size come from that table. This sample yields approximately 200,000 clones, of which about 80% are seen a single time; around 2.7% belongs to the top ten. Sequencing was done on a sample of peripheral blood. This TCR derives from a woman aged 25 to 39 who had recovered from COVID-19. The J gene is TRBJ2-7, the V gene TRBV12-5; 13 positions agree with TRBD2. CDR3 sequence (DNA): TGTGCTAGTGGCTTAGTCCCGGGACTAGCGGGACGGACCTACGAGCAGTACTTC. Its protein product is CASGLVPGLAGRTYEQYF.